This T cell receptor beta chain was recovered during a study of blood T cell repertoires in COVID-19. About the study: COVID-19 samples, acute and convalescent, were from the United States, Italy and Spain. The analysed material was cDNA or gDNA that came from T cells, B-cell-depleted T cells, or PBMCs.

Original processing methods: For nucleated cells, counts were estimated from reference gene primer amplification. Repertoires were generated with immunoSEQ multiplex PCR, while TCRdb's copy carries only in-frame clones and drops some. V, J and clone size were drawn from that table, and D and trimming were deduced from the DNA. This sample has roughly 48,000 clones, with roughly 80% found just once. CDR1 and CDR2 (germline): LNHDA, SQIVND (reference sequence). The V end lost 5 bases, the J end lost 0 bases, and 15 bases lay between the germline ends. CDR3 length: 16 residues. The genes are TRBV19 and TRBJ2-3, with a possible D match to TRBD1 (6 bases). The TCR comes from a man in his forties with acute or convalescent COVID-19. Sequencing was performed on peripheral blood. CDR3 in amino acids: CASSFRGRSSTDTQYF. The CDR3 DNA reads TGTGCCAGTAGTTTCAGGGGAAGGTCTAGCACAGATACGCAGTATTTT.